One and the same sample provided the 14 T cell receptor beta chains below, sequenced in a study of blood T cell repertoires in COVID-19. The assay was immunoSEQ multiplex PCR, and TCRdb's table has in-frame clones only and misses some. The profile shows about 69,000 clones, approximately 83% of them singletons. The sequenced sample consisted of peripheral blood. The receptors derive from a man older than 75 with acute or convalescent COVID-19.

The rearrangement links TRBV18 to TRBJ2-7; perhaps TRBD2 as D (5 bases). Germline V lookup: CDR1 KGHSH, CDR2 LQKENI. This CDR3 has 15 residues. V lost 0 bases and J 2 bases, leaving 11 bases between the germline ends. CDR3 in DNA: TGTGCCAGCTCACCACCCTATACGGGAACCTACGAGCAGTACTTC. Translating gives CASSPPYTGTYEQYF.

The V gene is TRBV24-1, the J gene TRBJ2-7, with a possible D match to TRBD1 (6 bases). The CDR3 covers 13 residues. Trimming removed 4 bases from V and 6 bases from J, with 12 bases in between. Germline V lookup: CDR1 KGHDR, CDR2 SFDVKD. CDR3 in amino acids: CATSDSGQIEQYF. CDR3 bases: TGTGCCACCAGTGACTCCGGACAGATCGAGCAGTACTTC.

The V and J genes are TRBV9 and TRBJ2-3, with TRBD2 matching over 10 bases. Germline CDR1 is SGDLS and CDR2 is YYNGEE. This CDR3 contains 16 residues. V was clipped by 0 bases and J by 1 base; unmatched bases: 2. The CDR3: CASSVVLAGGTDTQYF. The CDR3 nucleotides read TGTGCCAGCAGCGTAGTTCTAGCGGGGGGCACAGATACGCAGTATTTT.

V usage is TRBV16 and J usage is TRBJ2-4, with 13 bases lining up with TRBD2. This CDR3 has 19 amino acids. Germline loops: CDR1 KGHSY, CDR2 FQNENV. V lost 4 bases and J lost 0; bases outside the gene matches: 9. CDR3 DNA sequence: TGTGCCAGCAGCCGCACCGGGACTAGCGGGACTATAGCCAAAAACATTCAGTACTTC. The encoded protein is CASSRTGTSGTIAKNIQYF.

This clone was seen only a few times. The chain has TRBV5-6 and TRBJ1-4, with 12 bases identical to TRBD1. The trim removed 4 bases at V and 4 bases at J, leaving 5 bases unmatched. The germline CDR1 and CDR2 sequences are SGHDT and YYEEEE. This CDR3 region has 16 residues. The CDR3 reads CASSLGQGANNEKLFF. The DNA for the CDR3 is TGTGCCAGCAGCCTGGGACAGGGGGCAAATAATGAAAAACTGTTTTTT.

The V and J genes are TRBV15 and TRBJ1-3; D ambiguous. Germline V CDR1 and CDR2: LNHNV, YYDKDF (reference sequence). The V gene lost 0 bases and the J gene lost 7 bases, with 16 bases spanning the gap. The CDR3 has 16 amino acids. CDR3: CATSRDKLVAGNTIYF. In nucleotides, the CDR3 is TGTGCCACCAGCAGAGATAAGTTGGTGGCAGGTAACACCATATATTTT.

The chain joins TRBV28 to TRBJ1-5; no clear D. The germline V gene has CDR1 MDHEN and CDR2 SYDVKM. V was shortened by 2 bases and J by 1 base, with 6 bases between the two germline ends. The CDR3 extends over 14 amino acids. Here the CDR3 reads CASSLAQSNQPQHF. The CDR3 DNA reads TGTGCCAGCAGTTTAGCCCAGAGCAATCAGCCCCAGCATTTT.

This clone was detected a few times. The V call is TRBV30, the J call TRBJ1-2; TRBD1 aligns across 10 bases. Germline trimming cut 5 bases from V and 1 base from J; bases unmatched to any gene: 1. The CDR3 loop spans 13 amino acids. Germline V CDR1 and CDR2: GTSNPN, SVGIG (reference sequence). CDR3 nucleotides: TGTGCCTGGGACAGGGGGCTTAACTATGGCTACACCTTC. Its translation is CAWDRGLNYGYTF.

In its sample, this clone was seen a few times. The chain is built from TRBV12-5 and TRBJ2-2, with D possibly being TRBD2 (6 bases). Germline CDR1 is LGHNT and CDR2 is FRNRAP. CDR3 length: 17 residues. V shed 0 bases and J shed 3 bases, with 14 bases lying between them. CDR3 bases: TGTGCTAGTGGTTTGGTAGAAAGCTGGGAGGACACCGGGGAGCTGTTTTTT. Translating gives CASGLVESWEDTGELFF. The variable domain in full, with the rest retrieved from reference TRBV12-5 and TRBJ2-2, is DARVTQTPRHKVTEMGQEVTMRCQPILGHNTVFWYRQTMMQGLELLAYFRNRAPLDDSGMPKDRFSAEMPDATLATLKIQPSEPRDSAVYFCASGLVESWEDTGELFFGEGSRLTVL.

V is TRBV5-6 and J is TRBJ1-6; tentatively, D is TRBD1 (6 bases). CDR3 size: 15 residues. V lost 0 bases and J 9 bases, leaving 13 bases between the germline ends. CDR1 and CDR2 from the germline V gene are SGHDT and YYEEEE. In nucleotides, the CDR3 is TGTGCCAGCAGCTTGGTGTCAGGGGAGGGTTCACCCCTCCACTTT. Translation: CASSLVSGEGSPLHF.

The chain employs TRBV5-1 and TRBJ1-2; TRBD1 aligns across 7 bases. The CDR3 consists of 15 residues. Germline-derived CDR1 and CDR2 are SGHRS and YFSETQ. The V and J ends lost 4 bases and 2 bases, in that order; junction bases with no gene match: 8. In DNA, the CDR3 is TGCGCCAGCAGCGAAACCGGGACAGACAACTATGGCTACACCTTC. Residues: CASSETGTDNYGYTF.

This chain uses TRBV7-9 with TRBJ1-4; 7 nucleotides match TRBD1. V trimming: 6 bases; J trimming: 3 bases; junction bases outside the gene matches: 10. Germline CDR1 reads SEHNR; CDR2 reads FQNEAQ (reference sequence). The CDR3 has 16 residues. The CDR3 protein is CASRPSPDRANEKLFF. CDR3 DNA sequence: TGTGCCAGCAGACCCAGCCCCGACAGGGCTAATGAAAAACTGTTTTTT.

The chain employs TRBV30 and TRBJ2-5; D perhaps matches TRBD2 (6 bases). V dropped 3 bases and J dropped 5 bases, with 16 bases sitting between them. Germline CDR1 is GTSNPN and CDR2 is SVGIG (reference sequence). This CDR3 is built from 14 residues. The CDR3 sequence: CAWRSAGTAETQYF. DNA of the CDR3: TGTGCCTGGAGGTCGGCCGGGACTGCTGAGACCCAGTACTTC.

This sequence joins TRBV19 and TRBJ1-2; D may be TRBD1 (5 bases). The CDR3 contains 15 residues. Germline lookup yields CDR1 LNHDA and CDR2 SQIVND (reference sequence). V was trimmed by 4 bases and J by 4 bases, leaving 16 bases between them. The CDR3 DNA is TGTGCCAGTAGTACCCCCTTGGGGGGGAGCTATGGCTACACCTTC. This gives the protein CASSTPLGGSYGYTF.